This passage covers 6 T cell receptor beta chains from one sample sequenced in a study of OX40 agonist ivuxolimab in advanced cancers. Profiled with immunoSEQ multiplex PCR; TCRdb holds only in-frame clones, not every one. Among approximately 90,000 clones listed, around 90% were seen once. Sequencing was performed on CD4+ or CD8+ T cells sorted from blood, taken in a trial of the OX40 agonist ivuxolimab. Receptor source: an adult with an advanced solid tumor such as melanoma, head and neck, liver or kidney cancer.

This chain links TRBV11-2 with TRBJ1-2; a possible D gene is TRBD1 (6 bases). Per germline, CDR1 SGHAT and CDR2 FQNNGV. The CDR3 loop spans 15 amino acids. Between the trimmed V and J ends, which lost 5 bases and 0 bases, there was a span of 13 bases. The CDR3 loop is CASSETGLANYGYTF. CDR3 DNA: TGTGCCAGCAGCGAAACAGGGCTAGCTAACTATGGCTACACCTTC.

J is TRBJ2-7 and V is TRBV6-5; TRBD2 might be the D (6 bases). V was trimmed by 0 bases and J by 6 bases, leaving 18 bases between them. CDR1 is MNHEY, CDR2 SVGAGI, per germline. This CDR3 is 16 amino acids long. The CDR3 here is CASSYSGGNNGREQYF. The CDR3 nucleotides are TGTGCCAGCAGTTACTCGGGGGGAAACAACGGGCGCGAGCAGTACTTC.

CDR3 bases: TGTGCCAGCAGTTCAGACAGGGTGAACACTGAAGCTTTCTTT. It yields the protein CASSSDRVNTEAFF. The chain has TRBV27 and TRBJ1-1; TRBD1 matches at 7 bases. The CDR3 is 14 amino acids. The germline V gene encodes CDR1 MNHEY and CDR2 SMNVEV (reference sequence). V dropped 4 bases and J dropped 0; count of bases not matched to a gene: 2.

The chain couples TRBV28 to TRBJ1-2; 11 nucleotides match TRBD1. The germline CDR1 and CDR2 sequences are MDHEN and SYDVKM. This CDR3 has 14 residues. V lost 7 bases, J lost 3 bases, and 4 bases stayed unmatched. The CDR3 region has the DNA TGTGCCAGCATAACGGGACAGGGGGACTATGGCTACACCTTC. Its protein product is CASITGQGDYGYTF.

The rearrangement uses TRBV5-1 and TRBJ1-1; D is ambiguous. Per the germline V gene, CDR1 is SGHRS and CDR2 is YFSETQ. This CDR3 has 15 residues. With 0 bases removed from V and 4 bases from J, the gap between germline ends came to 13 bases. CDR3 amino acids: CASSLAGPKGTEAFF. The DNA of the CDR3 is TGCGCCAGCAGCTTGGCAGGACCTAAGGGCACTGAAGCTTTCTTT.

This clone was detected only once. This sequence joins TRBV5-1 and TRBJ2-3; 12 bases agree with TRBD2. CDR1 is SGHRS, CDR2 YFSETQ, per germline. V shed 4 bases, J shed 0 bases, and the junction held 6 bases outside the gene matches. The CDR3 totals 17 residues. The CDR3 DNA sequence: TGCGCCAGCAGCACTGGACTAGCGGGGTCTAGCACAGATACGCAGTATTTT. Translation gives CASSTGLAGSSTDTQYF.